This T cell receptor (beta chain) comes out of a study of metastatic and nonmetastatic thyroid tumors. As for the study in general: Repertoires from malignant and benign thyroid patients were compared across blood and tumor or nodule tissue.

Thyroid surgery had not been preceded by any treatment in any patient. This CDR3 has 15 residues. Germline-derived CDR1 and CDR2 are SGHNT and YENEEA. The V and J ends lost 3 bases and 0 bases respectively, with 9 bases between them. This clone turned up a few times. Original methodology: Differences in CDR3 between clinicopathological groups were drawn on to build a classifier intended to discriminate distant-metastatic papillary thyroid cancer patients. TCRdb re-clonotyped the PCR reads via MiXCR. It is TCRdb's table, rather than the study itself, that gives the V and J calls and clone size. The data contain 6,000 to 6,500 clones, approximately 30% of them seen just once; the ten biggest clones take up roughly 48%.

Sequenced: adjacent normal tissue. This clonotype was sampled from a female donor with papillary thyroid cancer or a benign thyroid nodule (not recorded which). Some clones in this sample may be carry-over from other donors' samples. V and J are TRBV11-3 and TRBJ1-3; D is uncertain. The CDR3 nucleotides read TGTGCCAGCAGCTTGATGACCAGCTCTGGAAACACCATATATTTT. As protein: CASSLMTSSGNTIYF.